These 11 T cell receptor beta chains originate from one sample sequenced in a study of OX40 agonist ivuxolimab in advanced cancers. Data came from immunoSEQ multiplex PCR; TCRdb stores just in-frame clones and leaves some out. The sample has 73,000 or so clones, about 90% seen once. The specimen comprised CD4+ or CD8+ T cells sorted from blood, sampled in a trial of the OX40 agonist ivuxolimab. Every receptor here comes from an adult with an advanced solid tumor such as melanoma, head and neck, liver or kidney cancer.

This rearrangement joins TRBV6-5 to TRBJ2-7; the D call may be TRBD1 or TRBD2 (6 bases each). CDR1 and CDR2 (germline): MNHEY, SVGAGI. V was trimmed by 6 bases and J by 0 bases, leaving 12 bases between them. This CDR3 is 14 amino acids long. In nucleotides, the CDR3 is TGTGCCAGCAGCCAAGGGGGGAACTCCTACGAGCAGTACTTC. Its protein is CASSQGGNSYEQYF.

The V gene is TRBV19, the J gene TRBJ1-6; D might be TRBD1 (5 bases). This CDR3 comprises 14 residues. Germline-derived CDR1 and CDR2 are LNHDA and SQIVND (reference sequence). V was trimmed by 7 bases and J by 7 bases, leaving 14 bases between them. The CDR3 is CASNHGQANSPLHF. The CDR3, as DNA: TGTGCCAGTAACCACGGACAAGCCAATTCACCCCTCCACTTT.

V gene TRBV19 combines with J gene TRBJ2-6; D is undetermined. Trimming shortened V by 7 bases and J by 4 bases, and 8 bases separated the two germline ends. The length of the CDR3 is 13 residues. Germline CDR1 and CDR2: LNHDA and SQIVND (reference sequence). CDR3: CASTPLGANVLTF. CDR3 sequence (DNA): TGTGCCAGTACCCCCCTCGGGGCCAACGTCCTGACTTTC. Variable domain in full (rest from reference TRBV19 and TRBJ2-6): DGGITQSPKYLFRKEGQNVTLSCEQNLNHDAMYWYRQDPGQGLRLIYYSQIVNDFQKGDIAEGYSVSREKKESFPLTVTSAQKNPTAFYLCASTPLGANVLTFGAGSRLTVL.

The chain uses TRBV20-1 and TRBJ2-7; D not certain. This CDR3 has 10 amino acids. V was pared by 5 bases and J by 6 bases, with 8 bases between. CDR1 is DFQATT, CDR2 SNEGSKA, per germline (reference sequence). The CDR3: CSAPAGEQYF. CDR3 DNA sequence: TGCAGTGCTCCCGCTGGCGAGCAGTACTTC.

V gene TRBV5-1 combines with J gene TRBJ2-2; no firm D call. From germline, CDR1 is SGHRS and CDR2 YFSETQ. The CDR3 contains 15 residues. Trimming removed 0 bases from V and 1 base from J, with 7 bases in between. CDR3 in DNA: TGCGCCAGCAGCTTGGAGGGCAGGAACACCGGGGAGCTGTTTTTT. Translated, it gives CASSLEGRNTGELFF.

The chain carries TRBV6-5 and TRBJ1-5; TRBD1 matches at 10 bases. The CDR3 has 15 residues. Germline CDR1 reads MNHEY; CDR2 reads SVGAGI. V gave up 7 bases and J gave up 6 bases; unmatched junction bases: 9. CDR3 amino acids: CASKSGTGEFQPQHF. Written as DNA, the CDR3 is TGTGCCAGCAAATCCGGGACAGGGGAGTTTCAGCCCCAGCATTTT.

This chain uses TRBV9 with TRBJ2-1, with D perhaps matching TRBD1 (5 bases). Germline V gives CDR1 SGDLS, CDR2 YYNGEE. V was shortened by 4 bases and J by 3 bases, with 14 bases between the two germline ends. This CDR3 is 15 amino acids long. The CDR3 reads CASSSSDSHYNEQFF. The CDR3, as DNA: TGTGCCAGCAGCTCCTCCGACAGCCACTACAATGAGCAGTTCTTC.

The chain's CDR3 is CAGRTGRNTEAFF. CDR3 sequence (DNA): TGTGCCGGACGGACAGGGCGGAACACTGAAGCTTTCTTT. The V and J genes are TRBV2 and TRBJ1-1, with 8 positions matching TRBD1. Germline V gives CDR1 SNHLY, CDR2 FYNNEI. V shed 11 bases and J 1 base; nucleotides not matched to a gene: 6. This CDR3 has 13 amino acids.

The CDR3: CASSAPPSSYNEQFF. The CDR3 DNA is TGTGCCAGCAGCGCCCCTCCGAGCTCCTACAATGAGCAGTTCTTC. The rearrangement joins TRBV2 to TRBJ2-1; D remains unclear. CDR3 length equals 15 residues. CDR1 is SNHLY, CDR2 FYNNEI, per germline. Trimming stripped 6 bases from V and 0 bases from J, with 12 bases between.

V and J are TRBV7-9 and TRBJ2-3; D is unresolved. CDR1 SEHNR and CDR2 FQNEAQ come from the germline V gene (reference sequence). Trimming took 6 bases from V and 14 from J, leaving 21 bases between them. This CDR3 has 13 amino acids. The chain's CDR3 is CASRTSNPPRLYF. The CDR3 DNA reads as TGTGCCAGCAGAACCTCTAACCCACCTAGATTGTATTTT.

This rearrangement joins TRBV7-9 to TRBJ1-5, with D tentatively TRBD1 (5 bases). Germline V gene sequence: CDR1 SEHNR, CDR2 FQNEAQ (reference sequence). This CDR3 is built from 13 residues. Trimming took 2 bases from V and 6 from J, leaving 8 bases between them. This CDR3 reads CASSLQGGQPQHF. DNA for the CDR3: TGTGCCAGCAGCTTACAGGGAGGTCAGCCCCAGCATTTT.